This T cell receptor (beta chain) was profiled in a study of T cell responses to AZD1222 COVID-19 vaccine. TCRdb keeps only in-frame clones here, not all; method: immunoSEQ multiplex PCR. The sample consists of about 130,000 clones, about nine tenths of them appearing once. The CDR3 spans 16 residues. Germline loops: CDR1 SGHRS, CDR2 YFSETQ. J was trimmed by 2 bases and V by 2 bases; bases with no gene match: 6. Sequenced material: peripheral blood, taken 28 days after the second AZD1222 dose. V usage is TRBV5-1 and J usage is TRBJ2-3, with 9 bases fitting TRBD1. This sequence originates from an adult who received the AZD1222 COVID-19 vaccine. The CDR3 sequence is CASSFTGGAVTDTQYF. In DNA form, the CDR3 reads TGCGCCAGCAGCTTTACAGGGGGCGCAGTCACAGATACGCAGTATTTT.